A single sample gave rise to the 22 T cell receptor beta chains below, sequenced in a study of shared clonotypes between healthy human individuals. Only in-frame clones appear in the TCRdb table, and some are missing; sequencing was by immunoSEQ multiplex PCR. This sample has roughly 2.6 million clones, with roughly 92% found just once. Sequencing used naive CD4+ T cells sorted from blood. The sample's subset: CD45RA+ positively selected. The receptors were gathered from a man younger than 30 in good health.

The chain has TRBV5-8 and TRBJ2-4, with D perhaps being TRBD1 or TRBD2 (5 bases each). The CDR3 is 15 amino acids. Germline-derived CDR1 and CDR2 are SGHTS and YDEGEE. Trimming shortened V by 7 bases and J by 0 bases, and 14 bases separated the two germline ends. DNA of the CDR3: TGTGCCAGCGATATGGGGGAAATAGCCAAAAACATTCAGTACTTC. As protein: CASDMGEIAKNIQYF.

This chain joins TRBV4-2 and TRBJ2-2, with D possibly being TRBD2 (6 bases). The CDR3 spans 16 residues. CDR1 is LGHNA, CDR2 YNFKEQ, per germline. V was clipped by 0 bases and J by 6 bases, with 14 bases between them. The chain's CDR3 is CASSQEWDLVAGELFF. The CDR3 nucleotides read TGTGCCAGCAGCCAAGAGTGGGACTTGGTAGCCGGGGAGCTGTTTTTT.

The J gene is TRBJ2-7, the V gene TRBV4-3; 7 nucleotides line up with TRBD1. V trimming: 3 bases; J trimming: 6 bases; junction bases outside the gene matches: 5. The CDR3 has 13 amino acids. The germline CDR1 and CDR2 sequences are LGHNA and YSLEER. The CDR3 loop reads CASSQTGSGEQYF. CDR3 bases: TGCGCCAGCAGCCAGACAGGGTCGGGCGAGCAGTACTTC.

In nucleotides, the CDR3 is TGTGCCAGCAGCTACAGCTTGAACACTGAAGCTTTCTTT. It translates to CASSYSLNTEAFF. The chain recombines TRBV13 with TRBJ1-1; D not certain. With 4 bases removed from V and 0 bases from J, the gap between germline ends came to 6 bases. The CDR3 is made up of 13 amino acids. CDR1 is PRHDT and CDR2 is FYEKMQ in the germline V gene (reference sequence).

The chain joins TRBV7-9 to TRBJ2-5, with 7 bases fitting TRBD2. Germline values: CDR1 SEHNR, CDR2 FQNEAQ (reference sequence). CDR3 size: 14 residues. V was clipped by 5 bases and J by 4 bases; unmatched bases: 7. As DNA, the CDR3 is TGTGCCAGCAGCGCGTTAACTAGCGTAGAGACCCAGTACTTC. Protein product: CASSALTSVETQYF.

A single count supports this clone. V and J are TRBV18 and TRBJ2-1; TRBD2 matches at 10 bases. The CDR3 is 16 amino acids. Germline V gene data show CDR1 as KGHSH and CDR2 as LQKENI. Trimming took 3 bases from V and 6 from J; bases not matched to a gene: 8. The CDR3 is CASSPNLAGGLNEQFF. CDR3 nucleotide sequence: TGTGCCAGCTCACCCAATTTAGCGGGGGGCCTCAATGAGCAGTTCTTC.

This clone has only one observation. The V gene is TRBV6-5, the J gene TRBJ1-3; no definite D call. This CDR3 has 13 amino acids. Trimming removed 5 bases from V and 0 bases from J, with 5 bases in between. Germline CDR1 MNHEY, CDR2 SVGAGI. CDR3 bases: TGTGCCAGCAGTCCCGACTCTGGAAACACCATATATTTT. It yields the protein CASSPDSGNTIYF.

This clone was recorded only once. In the same sample, other DNA sequences code for this CDR3. The rearrangement uses TRBV5-4 and TRBJ2-3; 10 positions match TRBD2. This CDR3 has 16 amino acids. V was pared by 0 bases and J by 2 bases, with 3 bases of the junction left unmatched. Germline CDR1 SGHNT, CDR2 YYREEE (reference sequence). The CDR3: CASSLVAGGVTDTQYF. The CDR3 DNA is TGTGCCAGCAGCTTGGTAGCGGGGGGTGTCACAGATACGCAGTATTTT.

This rearrangement joins TRBV5-1 to TRBJ2-1, with TRBD2 matching 8 bases. Germline loops: CDR1 SGHRS, CDR2 YFSETQ. The J segment lost 5 bases and the V segment lost 0 bases, leaving 4 bases of the junction unmatched. CDR3 length equals 15 residues. CDR3: CASSLGSGGNNEQFF. The CDR3 DNA is TGCGCCAGCAGCTTGGGGAGCGGGGGAAACAATGAGCAGTTCTTC.

This clone was recorded only once. The genes are TRBV19 and TRBJ1-2; possibly TRBD1 for D (5 bases). V dropped 9 bases and J dropped 2 bases, with 10 bases sitting between them. Germline lookup yields CDR1 LNHDA and CDR2 SQIVND (reference sequence). The CDR3 totals 12 residues. This CDR3 is CASRDLNYGYTF. The DNA for the CDR3 is TGTGCCAGCAGGGATTTAAACTATGGCTACACCTTC.

This clone was seen more than once but under ten times. The chain combines TRBV7-9 with TRBJ1-1, with 11 bases aligning to TRBD1. Germline V gene lookup returns CDR1 SEHNR and CDR2 FQNEAQ (reference sequence). This CDR3 has 15 amino acids. With 5 bases clipped from V and 4 bases from J, the junction kept 6 bases outside the gene matches. This chain's CDR3 is CASSPQGQGGTEAFF. CDR3 DNA sequence: TGTGCCAGCAGCCCCCAGGGACAGGGGGGCACTGAAGCTTTCTTT.

The V and J genes are TRBV18 and TRBJ1-5, with 10 nucleotides matching TRBD1. Losses at the gene ends were 4 bases for V and 4 bases for J; bases not matched to a gene: 4. Germline V gene data show CDR1 as KGHSH and CDR2 as LQKENI. The CDR3 is 15 amino acids. CDR3 loop: CASSRGTGENQPQHF. For the CDR3, the DNA is TGTGCCAGCTCACGCGGGACAGGGGAGAATCAGCCCCAGCATTTT.

Only a few counts were recorded for this clone. The CDR3 nucleotides read TGTGCCAGCAGTTATGGCGGGGAGTGGAGCGAGCAGTACTTC. Translating gives CASSYGGEWSEQYF. This rearrangement joins TRBV6-5 to TRBJ2-7, with D possibly TRBD2 on 6 matching bases. Per the germline V gene, CDR1 is MNHEY and CDR2 is SVGAGI. The CDR3 consists of 14 residues. The germline V and J ends were trimmed by 3 bases and 6 bases, with 15 bases remaining between them.

The genes are TRBV5-4 and TRBJ2-7; no clear D. The CDR3 covers 13 residues. Trimming cost V 2 bases and J 1 base, with 7 bases left between them. Germline loops: CDR1 SGHNT, CDR2 YYREEE (reference sequence). CDR3 region: CASSFPPSYEQYF. In nucleotides, the CDR3 is TGTGCCAGCAGCTTCCCCCCATCCTACGAGCAGTACTTC.

This clone was recorded once. This chain uses TRBV30 with TRBJ2-5; D is tentatively TRBD1 or TRBD2 (5 bases each). Germline assignment: CDR1 GTSNPN and CDR2 SVGIG (reference sequence). The CDR3 length is 16 residues. V lost 1 base and J lost 3, with 18 bases in between. The CDR3 bases are TGTGCCTGGAGTGCTCAATATGGTGGGACGAAAGAGACCCAGTACTTC. Translation: CAWSAQYGGTKETQYF.

The gene calls are TRBV5-1 and TRBJ2-1; D may be TRBD2 (5 bases). V was clipped by 0 bases and J by 8 bases, with 12 bases between them. The CDR3 consists of 14 residues. Germline CDR1 is SGHRS and CDR2 is YFSETQ. The CDR3 spells CASSLVGGVDEQFF. In DNA form, the CDR3 reads TGCGCCAGCAGCTTGGTAGGAGGAGTAGATGAGCAGTTCTTC.

This clone has a single count. The chain links TRBV6-5 to TRBJ2-7; 10 bases fit TRBD1. From germline, CDR1 is MNHEY and CDR2 SVGAGI. Unmatched junction bases numbered 9, after V lost 6 bases and J lost 4 bases. This CDR3 spans 15 amino acids. In DNA form, the CDR3 reads TGTGCCAGCAGCCAACCGGGACAGGGGCATTACGAGCAGTACTTC. Translation gives CASSQPGQGHYEQYF.

The V call is TRBV5-6, the J call TRBJ1-2, with TRBD1 matching 7 bases. The germline V gene has CDR1 SGHDT and CDR2 YYEEEE. The CDR3 sequence is 13 residues long. Trimming removed 4 bases from V and 6 bases from J; junction bases left unmatched: 6. CDR3 residues: CASSIDRDNGYTF. The DNA for the CDR3 is TGTGCCAGCAGCATAGACAGGGATAATGGCTACACCTTC.

The chain recombines TRBV4-3 with TRBJ2-2, with no clear D. Trimming removed 0 bases from V and 2 bases from J, with 13 bases in between. CDR1 is LGHNA, CDR2 YSLEER, per germline. This CDR3 has 17 amino acids. CDR3 amino acids: CASSQDRRTHNTGELFF. The CDR3 nucleotides are TGCGCCAGCAGCCAAGATCGTAGGACGCATAACACCGGGGAGCTGTTTTTT.

The chain joins TRBV6-7 to TRBJ2-7; D ambiguous. TRBV6-7 is placed among ORFs of uncertain function. The CDR3 has 11 residues. V was trimmed by 7 bases and J by 4 bases, leaving 8 bases between them. The CDR3 bases are TGTGCCAGCACCCCCCATTACGAGCAGTACTTC. Protein: CASTPHYEQYF.

The V and J genes are TRBV18 and TRBJ1-1; D call uncertain. Germline CDR1 is KGHSH and CDR2 is LQKENI. Trimming left V 4 bases short and J 5 bases short, with 11 bases between. CDR3 length: 13 residues. The CDR3 reads CASSLMLGTEAFF. The CDR3 DNA reads as TGTGCCAGCTCACTAATGTTGGGGACTGAAGCTTTCTTT. Drawing the rest from reference TRBV18 and TRBJ1-1, the complete variable domain is NAGVMQNPRHLVRRRGQEARLRCSPMKGHSHVYWYRQLPEEGLKFMVYLQKENIIDESGMPKERFSAEFPKEGPSILRIQQVVRGDSAAYFCASSLMLGTEAFFGQGTRLTVV.

The chain carries TRBV11-2 and TRBJ1-4; possible D gene TRBD1, 6 bases. V was clipped by 5 bases and J by 4 bases, with 14 bases between them. In germline, CDR1 is SGHAT, CDR2 FQNNGV. The CDR3 length is 15 residues. CDR3 sequence (DNA): TGTGCCAGCAGCCCCCGTAGGGGGGTTAATGAAAAACTGTTTTTT. This translates into CASSPRRGVNEKLFF.